The TCR beta chain described here comes from a study of T cells in Graves' hyperthyroidism and ophthalmopathy (dated by TCRdb to about 2019). Background for the entire study: Peripheral blood samples were taken at initial diagnosis, before any treatment was given. To identify distinguishing TCR V-J signatures, a discovery cohort of around 100 patients was used, comprising 40 to 45 with Graves' ophthalmopathy and 57 with stable Graves' hyperthyroidism. An independent validation cohort of under 20 hyperthyroidism patients and over 15 patients who later progressed to ophthalmopathy tested prospective prediction of ophthalmopathy. For training and testing, the roughly 100 patients in the discovery cohort were randomly divided in a 7:3 ratio. The study also compared thyroid tissue and blood T-cell repertoires from more than 5 Graves' hyperthyroidism patients. After blood sampling, hyperthyroidism patients were treated with methimazole at a starting dose of 30 mg daily, and ophthalmopathy patients were treated with high-dose intravenous methylprednisolone. The paper describes TCR Vbeta CDR3 sequencing of fewer than 150 peripheral blood samples, made up of about 41 ophthalmopathy patients, roughly 80 hyperthyroidism patients and about 17 progressor patients.

The CDR1 and CDR2 encoded by the germline V gene are MDHEN and SYDVKM. V is reduced by 8 bases and J by 1 base, leaving a spacing of 15 bases between them. Including the terminal cysteine and phenylalanine, the CDR3 comprises 15 residues. Only the CDR3 region is kept as DNA, spanning 45 bases read in frame from base 1. Amplification of TCR beta CDR3 regions was carried out from RNA transcripts. A first-round RT-PCR of the TCR CDR3 used the HTBI primer set with the Qiagen OneStep RT-PCR kit. Libraries were constructed in a second round of multiplex PCR, after which size selection and purification were performed. Sequencing of the libraries was done on an Illumina HiSeq2000 using paired-end 100 bp reads. On the study's bioinformatics: SOAPnuke was used to process the raw data, throwing out any read that contained adapters or uncalled bases, had a mean Phred below 15, or lacked an exact constant-primer or identifier match. COPE v1.2.5 was used to merge the high-quality paired reads, and each unique nucleotide sequence was defined as a clonotype. MiTCR v1.1 was used to align the clonotypes against IMGT TRBV, TRBD and TRBJ reference segments. Only V-J combinations with frequency above 0.0001, covering about 99% of repertoires, were analysed. The TCS score was defined as the ratio of F50 (clonal expansion) to E x V (chaos), calculated using BLOSUM62-based TCRdist between CDR3 peptides within each V-J. Welch's t-statistics and random forest reduced fewer than 600 V-J features to 10 to 15, which were used in a naive Bayes classifier (R e1071). Using fastp at Q25 and MiXCR, TCRdb reprocessed the public reads and kept productive beta chains. Identical CDR3 proteins give one entry, which carries the most common genes and DNA. The V and J calls follow TCRdb's processing rather than the paper's. This sample comprises approximately 620,000 distinct CDR3 sequences, about a sixth of them detected only once. The leading ten clones occupy roughly 3.3% of the sample.

Study-wide findings and limitations: No statistical method was used to fix the sample size in advance, and group allocation was not hidden from the investigators. During validation, the model predicted progression to ophthalmopathy a median of around 7 months ahead of onset, with around 71% sensitivity and 72.22% specificity. Most expanded thyroid clonotypes (frequency above 0.001) were also detected in blood, suggesting blood repertoires may reflect thyroid immune responses. A model built on a 13 V-J signature distinguished ophthalmopathy from stable hyperthyroidism, reaching 85% to 90% sensitivity and around 82% specificity in cross-validation and 80%/75% in testing.

In the ophthalmopathy patients, disease was moderately to severely active, with a Clinical Activity Score of 3 or more, a NOSPECS grade of 4 or more, and a duration of less than 3 months. Any patient with an uncontrolled infection, another autoimmune disease, pregnancy or lactation was excluded. Diagnoses relied on clinical symptoms, serum thyroxine and TRAb, thyroid ultrasound and orbital computed tomography. PBMCs were separated from under 11 ml of fresh peripheral blood using Ficoll-Paque density gradient centrifugation. Total RNA was extracted using Trizol reagent, and RNA quality was assessed on an Agilent 2100 Bioanalyzer. With respect to this clonotype: Its specific antigen is unknown. One base away there is no much larger clone; base qualities are not given.

This sequence uses TRBV28 and TRBJ1-5, and the D gene may be TRBD1, 5 bases matching. The material sequenced was blood. The receptor comes from a woman aged 40 to 50 with Graves' ophthalmopathy. The nucleotide sequence reads TGTGCCAGCCGGCCGTCAGGGTTCAGCAATCAGCCCCAGCATTTT. It encodes CASRPSGFSNQPQHF.